The entry that follows covers one T cell receptor (beta chain) sequence. As processed by the authors: Cell counts per sample came from amplifying reference gene primers. TCRdb's table, derived via immunoSEQ multiplex PCR, lists solely in-frame clones and lacks some. That table gives V, J and clone size, and the DNA gave D and trimming. Of approximately 210,000 clones listed, 65% to 80% are singletons. The data are from a study of blood T cell repertoires in COVID-19. Study details: The cDNA or gDNA used as material had been derived from T cells, B-cell-depleted T cells, or PBMCs.

The cohort comprised adults aged about 18 to 90 years residing in about two dozen US areas. The sequencing sample was made of PBMCs or T cells enriched from blood (not recorded which). The sequence came from a woman aged 45-65 years with acute COVID-19.

CDR3 coding DNA: TGTGCCAGCAGCTTCTACAGTATACAGAACACTGAAGCTTTCTTT. This gives the protein CASSFYSIQNTEAFF. J is TRBJ1-1 and V is TRBV11-2; D unresolved. V dropped 3 bases and J dropped 1 base, with 12 bases sitting between them. The CDR3 is made up of 15 amino acids. CDR1 SGHAT and CDR2 FQNNGV come from the germline V gene.